This T cell receptor (beta chain) stems from a study of T cell responses to AZD1222 COVID-19 vaccine. Some clones are missing from TCRdb's copy, which holds only in-frame ones; the method was immunoSEQ multiplex PCR. The sample has fewer than 100,000 clones; approximately 84% are singletons. Source: peripheral blood, taken on day 0 of AZD1222 vaccination. The TCR comes from an adult in good health.

The CDR3 spells CASRFDTEAFF. The DNA for the CDR3 is TGTGCCAGTAGGTTCGACACTGAAGCTTTCTTT. J is TRBJ1-1 and V is TRBV19; D remains ambiguous. Germline assignment: CDR1 LNHDA and CDR2 SQIVND (reference sequence). Trimming cost V 6 bases and J 3 bases, with 5 bases left between them. The CDR3 sequence is 11 residues long.